The present entry profiles one T cell receptor beta chain with its context. Its antigen is currently unknown. Treatment for every participant with HIV took place in the United States. At the survey level, the v3.0 immunoSEQ assay was run. Sequencing aimed to cover about 40,000-55,000 T-cell genomes per sample. The method was immunoSEQ multiplex PCR; TCRdb's version includes in-frame clones alone and lacks a portion of them. The sample has some 23,000 clones, around 88% seen once. This sample stems from a study of long-term antiretroviral therapy in people with HIV. Study results and caveats: Control repertoires displayed wider CDR3 length ranges than the HIV repertoires. ART-treated samples gained diversity yet remained below transplant donor controls.

Sequencing was performed on unsorted PBMCs, taken around 4.5 years after starting antiretroviral therapy. The source of this sequence is a man aged 25-45 years with HIV.

CDR3 amino acids: CAWSEGNSYEQYF. The CDR3 nucleotides read TGTGCCTGGAGTGAGGGTAACTCCTACGAGCAGTACTTC. The chain links TRBV30 to TRBJ2-7; D gene ambiguous. Germline CDR1 is GTSNPN and CDR2 is SVGIG (reference sequence). CDR3 length: 13 amino acids. Trimming took off 1 base at V and 0 bases at J, with 7 bases between the two ends.